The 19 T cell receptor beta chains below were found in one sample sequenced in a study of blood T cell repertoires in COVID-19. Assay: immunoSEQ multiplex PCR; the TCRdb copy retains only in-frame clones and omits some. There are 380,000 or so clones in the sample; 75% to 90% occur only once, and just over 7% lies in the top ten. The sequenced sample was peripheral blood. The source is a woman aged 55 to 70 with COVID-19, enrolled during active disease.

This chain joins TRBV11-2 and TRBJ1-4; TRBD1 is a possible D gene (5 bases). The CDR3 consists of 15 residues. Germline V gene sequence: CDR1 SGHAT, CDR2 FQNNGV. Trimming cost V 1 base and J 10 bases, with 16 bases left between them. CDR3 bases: TGTGCCAGCAGCTTAGGAGCGGGCCGGGACCCAAAACTGTTTTTT. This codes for CASSLGAGRDPKLFF.

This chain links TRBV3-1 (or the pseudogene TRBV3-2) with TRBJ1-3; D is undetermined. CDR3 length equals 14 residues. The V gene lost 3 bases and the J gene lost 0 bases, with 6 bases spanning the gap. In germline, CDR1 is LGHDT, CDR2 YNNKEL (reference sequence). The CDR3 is CASSQYNSGNTIYF. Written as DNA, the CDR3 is TGTGCCAGCAGCCAGTACAACTCTGGAAACACCATATATTTT.

In DNA, the CDR3 is TGTGCCAGCAGCGGGACAGGGGGCGGCTACGAGCAGTACTTC. Its protein is CASSGTGGGYEQYF. This chain joins TRBV6-5 and TRBJ2-7; 12 bases align to TRBD1. Germline values: CDR1 MNHEY, CDR2 SVGAGI. The CDR3 covers 14 residues. V lost 6 bases to trimming and J lost 3 bases; unmatched junction nucleotides: 3.

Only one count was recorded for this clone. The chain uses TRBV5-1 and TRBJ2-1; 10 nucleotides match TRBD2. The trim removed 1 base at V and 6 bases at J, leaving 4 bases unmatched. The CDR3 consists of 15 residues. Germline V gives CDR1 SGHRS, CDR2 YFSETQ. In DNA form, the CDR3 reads TGCGCCAGCAGCTTGATTAGCGGGGGGATCAATGAGCAGTTCTTC. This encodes CASSLISGGINEQFF.

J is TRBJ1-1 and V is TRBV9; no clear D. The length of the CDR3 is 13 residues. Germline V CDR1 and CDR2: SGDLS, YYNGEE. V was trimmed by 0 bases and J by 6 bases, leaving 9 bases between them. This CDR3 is CASSVGNSAEAFF. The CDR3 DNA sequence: TGTGCCAGCAGCGTAGGGAATAGCGCTGAAGCTTTCTTT. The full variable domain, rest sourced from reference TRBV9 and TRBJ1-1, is DSGVTQTPKHLITATGQRVTLRCSPRSGDLSVYWYQQSLDQGLQFLIQYYNGEERAKGNILERFSAQQFPDLHSELNLSSLELGDSALYFCASSVGNSAEAFFGQGTRLTVV.

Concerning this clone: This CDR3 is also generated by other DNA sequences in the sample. CDR3 nucleotides: TGTGCCAGCAGCTTGGGACAGGGAGCTTCCTACGAGCAGTACTTC. This sequence encodes CASSLGQGASYEQYF. The chain combines TRBV5-4 with TRBJ2-7; 7 nucleotides agree with TRBD1. This CDR3 comprises 15 residues. With 0 bases clipped from V and 1 base from J, the junction kept 4 bases outside the gene matches. Germline lookup yields CDR1 SGHNT and CDR2 YYREEE (reference sequence).

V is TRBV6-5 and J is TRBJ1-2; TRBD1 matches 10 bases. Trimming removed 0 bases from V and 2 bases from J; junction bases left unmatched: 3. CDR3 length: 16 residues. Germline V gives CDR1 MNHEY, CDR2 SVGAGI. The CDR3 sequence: CASSYSTGGMNYGYTF. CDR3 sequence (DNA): TGTGCCAGCAGTTACTCGACAGGGGGCATGAACTATGGCTACACCTTC.

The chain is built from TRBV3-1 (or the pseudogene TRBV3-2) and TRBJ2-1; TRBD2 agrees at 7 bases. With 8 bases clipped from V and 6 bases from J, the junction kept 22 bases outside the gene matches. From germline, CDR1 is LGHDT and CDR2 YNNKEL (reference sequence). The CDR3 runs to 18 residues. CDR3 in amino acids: CASPLVVVRGNPANEQFF. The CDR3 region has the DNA TGTGCCAGCCCTCTAGTCGTTGTGCGGGGGAACCCCGCCAATGAGCAGTTCTTC.

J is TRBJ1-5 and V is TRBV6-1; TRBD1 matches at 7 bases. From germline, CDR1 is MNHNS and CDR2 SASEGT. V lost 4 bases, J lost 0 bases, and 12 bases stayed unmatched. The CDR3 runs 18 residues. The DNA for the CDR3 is TGTGCCAGCAGTGTTCCAGCCGGGACAGCTTATAGCAATCAGCCCCAGCATTTT. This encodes CASSVPAGTAYSNQPQHF.

This CDR3 is CASGRTLLGYTF. CDR3 sequence (DNA): TGTGCCAGCGGGAGGACTCTCCTCGGCTACACCTTC. V usage is TRBV2 and J usage is TRBJ1-2; the D is unclear. Germline assignment: CDR1 SNHLY and CDR2 FYNNEI. V dropped 8 bases and J dropped 8 bases, with 15 bases sitting between them. The CDR3 is 12 residues long.

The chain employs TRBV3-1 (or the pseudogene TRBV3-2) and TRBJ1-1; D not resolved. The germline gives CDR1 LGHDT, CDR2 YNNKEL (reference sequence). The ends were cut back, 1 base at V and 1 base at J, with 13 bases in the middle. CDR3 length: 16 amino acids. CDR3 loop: CASSQVFGAPNTEAFF. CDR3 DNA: TGTGCCAGCAGCCAAGTATTCGGAGCCCCGAACACTGAAGCTTTCTTT.

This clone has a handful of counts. The CDR3 sequence: CASSPRQGWSHEQYF. CDR3 nucleotides: TGTGCCAGCTCTCCTAGACAGGGGTGGTCCCACGAGCAGTACTTC. The V and J genes are TRBV18 and TRBJ2-7; 8 bases are shared with TRBD1. Germline loops: CDR1 KGHSH, CDR2 LQKENI. The CDR3 loop spans 15 amino acids. Trimming took 6 bases from V and 5 from J; bases not matched to a gene: 12.

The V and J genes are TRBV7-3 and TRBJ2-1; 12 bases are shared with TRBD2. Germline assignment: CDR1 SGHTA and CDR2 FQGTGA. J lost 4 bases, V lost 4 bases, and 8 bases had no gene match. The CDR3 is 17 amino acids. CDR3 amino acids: CASSSTLGTSGYNEQFF. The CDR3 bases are TGTGCCAGCAGCTCAACCCTCGGGACTAGCGGGTACAATGAGCAGTTCTTC. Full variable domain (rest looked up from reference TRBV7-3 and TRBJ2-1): GAGVSQTPSNKVTEKGKYVELRCDPISGHTALYWYRQSLGQGPEFLIYFQGTGAADDSGLPNDRFFAVRPEGSVSTLKIQRTERGDSAVYLCASSSTLGTSGYNEQFFGPGTRLTVL.

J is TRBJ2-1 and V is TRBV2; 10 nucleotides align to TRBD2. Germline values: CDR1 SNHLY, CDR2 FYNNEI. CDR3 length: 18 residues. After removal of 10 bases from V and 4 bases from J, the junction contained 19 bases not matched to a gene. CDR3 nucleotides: TGTGCCACCCAAAAGACTAGCGGGCAGGGCAGCGCGTACAATGAGCAGTTCTTC. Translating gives CATQKTSGQGSAYNEQFF. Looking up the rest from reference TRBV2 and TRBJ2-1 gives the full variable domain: EPEVTQTPSHQVTQMGQEVILRCVPISNHLYFYWYRQILGQKVEFLVSFYNNEISEKSEIFDDQFSVERPDGSNFTLKIRSTKLEDSAMYFCATQKTSGQGSAYNEQFFGPGTRLTVL.

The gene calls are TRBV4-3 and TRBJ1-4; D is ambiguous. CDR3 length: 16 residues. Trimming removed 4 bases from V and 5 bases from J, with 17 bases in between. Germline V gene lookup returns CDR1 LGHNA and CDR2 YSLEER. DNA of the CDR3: TGCGCCAGCAGCCGCCTTGAGGGCCTGTCAAATGAAAAACTGTTTTTT. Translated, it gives CASSRLEGLSNEKLFF.

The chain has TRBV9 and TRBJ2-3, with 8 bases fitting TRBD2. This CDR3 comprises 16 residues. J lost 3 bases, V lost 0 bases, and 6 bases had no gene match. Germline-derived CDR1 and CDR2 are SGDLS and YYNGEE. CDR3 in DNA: TGTGCCAGCAGCGTAGCCGGGGGGGGAAAGACAGATACGCAGTATTTT. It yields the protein CASSVAGGGKTDTQYF.

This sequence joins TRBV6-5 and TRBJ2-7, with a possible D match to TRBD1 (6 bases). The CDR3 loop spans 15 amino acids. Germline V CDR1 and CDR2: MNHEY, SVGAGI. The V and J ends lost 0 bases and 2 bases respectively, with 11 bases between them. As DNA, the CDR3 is TGTGCCAGCAGTTACTCTACAGGGTTACCCTACGAGCAGTACTTC. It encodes CASSYSTGLPYEQYF.

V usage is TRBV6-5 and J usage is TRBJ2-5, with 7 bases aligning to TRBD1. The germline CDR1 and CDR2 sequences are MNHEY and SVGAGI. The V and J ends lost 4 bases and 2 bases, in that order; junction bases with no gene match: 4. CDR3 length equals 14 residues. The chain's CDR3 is CASSFWDSQETQYF. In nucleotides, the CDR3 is TGTGCCAGCAGTTTCTGGGACAGTCAAGAGACCCAGTACTTC.

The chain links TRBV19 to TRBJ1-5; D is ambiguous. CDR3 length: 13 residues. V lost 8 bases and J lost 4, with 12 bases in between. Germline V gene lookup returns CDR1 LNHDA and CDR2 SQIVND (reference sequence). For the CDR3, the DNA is TGTGCCAGTTACAGCAGCCTTAATCAGCCCCAGCATTTT. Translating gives CASYSSLNQPQHF.